The next 26 T cell receptor beta chains were all read from a single sample in a study of blood T cell repertoires in COVID-19. Using immunoSEQ multiplex PCR, the repertoire was profiled, and TCRdb retains in-frame clones only, with some absent. Counted here are 250,000 to 300,000 clones, approximately 86% occurring once; the ten biggest clones make up around 14%. The specimen sequenced was peripheral blood. These receptors originate from a woman in her 70s with COVID-19, enrolled during active disease.

The rearrangement uses TRBV5-1 and TRBJ1-2; tentative D call: TRBD1 (5 bases). The V gene lost 0 bases and the J gene lost 8 bases, with 11 bases spanning the gap. Germline V gene lookup returns CDR1 SGHRS and CDR2 YFSETQ. The CDR3 covers 13 residues. The CDR3, as DNA: TGCGCCAGCAGCTTGGTACAGCAGGGCGGCTACACCTTC. Its translation: CASSLVQQGGYTF.

The gene calls are TRBV6-5 and TRBJ2-1, with 10 positions matching TRBD2. With V trimmed by 2 bases and J by 10 bases, 8 bases remained unmatched. The CDR3 length is 15 residues. Germline V gene lookup returns CDR1 MNHEY and CDR2 SVGAGI. The CDR3 region has the DNA TGTGCCAGCAGTTACGGTCTAGCGGGGGAGATCGAGCAGTTCTTC. Protein product: CASSYGLAGEIEQFF.

This chain connects TRBV21-1 to TRBJ1-6. TRBV21-1 is assigned pseudogene status. The CDR3 length is 10 residues. In DNA form, the CDR3 reads TGTGCCAGCAGCAATAGACCCCTCCACTTT. Encoded protein: CASSNRPLHF.

The gene calls are TRBV3-1 (or the pseudogene TRBV3-2) and TRBJ2-2; 7 bases fit TRBD2. The V gene end was trimmed by 4 bases and the J gene end by 6 bases; junction bases not matched to a gene: 2. Germline lookup yields CDR1 LGHDT and CDR2 YNNKEL (reference sequence). CDR3 length: 13 amino acids. The CDR3: CASSRTRAGELFF. CDR3 in DNA: TGTGCCAGCAGCCGGACTAGAGCCGGGGAGCTGTTTTTT.

The chain recombines TRBV6-5 with TRBJ2-1; 13 positions match TRBD2. V dropped 5 bases and J dropped 10; count of bases not matched to a gene: 8. The CDR3 sequence is 15 residues long. Per germline, CDR1 MNHEY and CDR2 SVGAGI. CDR3 in amino acids: CASSRLAGGLGEQFF. In DNA, the CDR3 is TGTGCCAGCAGTCGACTAGCGGGGGGCCTGGGGGAGCAGTTCTTC.

The chain recombines TRBV3-1 (or the pseudogene TRBV3-2) with TRBJ2-1; TRBD2 might be the D (6 bases). Germline assignment: CDR1 LGHDT and CDR2 YNNKEL (reference sequence). This CDR3 is built from 13 residues. Between the trimmed V and J ends, which lost 5 bases and 6 bases, there was a span of 11 bases. Here the CDR3 DNA reads TGTGCCAGCAGCAGACTAGTATCCAATGAGCAGTTCTTC. Translated: CASSRLVSNEQFF.

The J gene is TRBJ1-1, the V gene TRBV19, with no clear D. The CDR3 loop spans 13 amino acids. CDR1 is LNHDA and CDR2 is SQIVND in the germline V gene (reference sequence). V was pared by 2 bases and J by 1 base, with 5 bases between. CDR3 sequence: CASSIYPNTEAFF. As DNA, the CDR3 is TGTGCCAGTAGTATATATCCGAACACTGAAGCTTTCTTT.

V gene TRBV18 combines with J gene TRBJ2-6; 7 positions agree with TRBD1. CDR3 length: 17 amino acids. CDR1 is KGHSH and CDR2 is LQKENI in the germline V gene. V was pared by 3 bases and J by 0 bases, with 5 bases of the junction left unmatched. The CDR3 region has the DNA TGTGCCAGCTCACCCGGACAGGCCCCCTCTGGGGCCAACGTCCTGACTTTC. Amino acid sequence: CASSPGQAPSGANVLTF.

This chain joins TRBV12-5 and TRBJ2-3; no definite D call. The V gene's germline CDR1 is LGHNT and CDR2 FRNRAP. V dropped 3 bases and J dropped 2 bases, with 6 bases sitting between them. The CDR3 has 13 residues. In nucleotides, the CDR3 is TGTGCTAGTGGTTTTGGGCACACAGATACGCAGTATTTT. Its protein is CASGFGHTDTQYF.

J is TRBJ2-7 and V is TRBV19; 9 nucleotides agree with TRBD1. Germline loops: CDR1 LNHDA, CDR2 SQIVND (reference sequence). The length of the CDR3 is 15 residues. Unmatched junction bases numbered 9, after V lost 4 bases and J lost 5 bases. This chain's CDR3 is CASSRLGTGYDEQYF. The CDR3 DNA reads TGTGCCAGTAGTAGGCTAGGGACAGGGTACGACGAGCAGTACTTC.

Comment on this clone: Additional DNA sequences in this sample encode the identical CDR3. The chain has TRBV2 and TRBJ1-5, with D unclear. The CDR3 runs 13 residues. The germline V gene has CDR1 SNHLY and CDR2 FYNNEI. The V gene lost 4 bases and the J gene lost 2 bases, with 6 bases spanning the gap. The CDR3, as DNA: TGTGCCAGCAGTGGGCAGGGCAATCAGCCCCAGCATTTT. It specifies CASSGQGNQPQHF.

The chain carries TRBV6-5 and TRBJ2-5; the D is unclear. The CDR3 length is 12 residues. Per the germline V gene, CDR1 is MNHEY and CDR2 is SVGAGI. The V end lost 7 bases, the J end lost 0 bases, and 6 bases lay between the germline ends. The CDR3 DNA reads as TGTGCCAGCATGGCCGACCAAGAGACCCAGTACTTC. Its protein is CASMADQETQYF.

The V gene is TRBV7-8, the J gene TRBJ1-3; no clear D gene. This CDR3 region has 14 residues. In germline, CDR1 is SGHVS, CDR2 FQNEAQ. V shed 4 bases and J shed 7 bases, with 14 bases lying between them. CDR3 coding DNA: TGTGCCAGCAGCTCCTACGAAGTTAGTAACACCATATATTTT. Protein sequence: CASSSYEVSNTIYF.

This chain uses TRBV7-8 with TRBJ1-5; D remains unclear. The germline V and J ends were trimmed by 5 bases and 3 bases, with 14 bases remaining between them. CDR3 size: 15 residues. The germline V gene encodes CDR1 SGHVS and CDR2 FQNEAQ. DNA of the CDR3: TGTGCCAGCAGCGGCGGAATAATATACAATCAGCCCCAGCATTTT. Translating it yields CASSGGIIYNQPQHF.

This clone has only one observation. This chain links TRBV29-1 with TRBJ1-5, with D unresolved. Trimming took 5 bases from V and 0 from J, leaving 5 bases between them. Germline CDR1 is SQVTM and CDR2 is ANQGSEA. CDR3 length: 12 amino acids. The DNA of the CDR3 is TGCAGCGTTTTGAGTAGCAATCAGCCCCAGCATTTT. Protein product: CSVLSSNQPQHF.

The V and J genes are TRBV3-1 (or the pseudogene TRBV3-2) and TRBJ1-3, with 8 positions matching TRBD1. CDR3 length: 15 residues. Trimming cost V 4 bases and J 2 bases; bases outside gene matches: 4. Germline V gene lookup returns CDR1 LGHDT and CDR2 YNNKEL (reference sequence). In DNA form, the CDR3 reads TGTGCCAGCAGCCGCCAGGGGGCCGCTGGAAACACCATATATTTT. Amino acid sequence: CASSRQGAAGNTIYF.

The chain has TRBV4-2 and TRBJ1-4; a possible D gene is TRBD1 (5 bases). CDR3 length equals 16 residues. Germline V gene lookup returns CDR1 LGHNA and CDR2 YNFKEQ. The V and J ends lost 0 bases and 6 bases respectively, with 14 bases between them. CDR3 protein: CASSQDPDRRYEKLFF. CDR3 bases: TGTGCCAGCAGCCAAGATCCAGACAGACGATATGAAAAACTGTTTTTT.

The V call is TRBV18, the J call TRBJ1-1; a possible D gene is TRBD1 (5 bases). With 3 bases removed from V and 11 bases from J, the gap between germline ends came to 16 bases. Germline V gene lookup returns CDR1 KGHSH and CDR2 LQKENI. The CDR3 loop spans 13 amino acids. CDR3 DNA sequence: TGTGCCAGCTCACCGATTCCGGGGGAAGGTGCTTTCTTT. Translation: CASSPIPGEGAFF.

A remark on this clone: This sample also contains other DNA sequences that code for the same CDR3. The CDR3 sequence: CAAKTGQATNEKLFF. For the CDR3, the DNA is TGTGCCGCGAAGACAGGACAAGCAACTAATGAAAAACTGTTTTTT. The chain recombines TRBV6-5 with TRBJ1-4, with D perhaps TRBD1 (6 bases). V gave up 11 bases and J gave up 0 bases, with 16 bases separating them. Per the germline V gene, CDR1 is MNHEY and CDR2 is SVGAGI. The CDR3 is 15 residues long.

This chain links TRBV6-5 with TRBJ2-6, with D tentatively TRBD2 (6 bases). Trimming left V 8 bases short and J 0 bases short, with 11 bases between. Per the germline V gene, CDR1 is MNHEY and CDR2 is SVGAGI. The CDR3 has 15 residues. The CDR3 loop reads CASGRAGSGANVLTF. CDR3 nucleotide sequence: TGTGCCAGCGGCCGAGCGGGCTCTGGGGCCAACGTCCTGACTTTC.

J is TRBJ1-1 and V is TRBV7-9; possibly TRBD1 for D (5 bases). The CDR3 is 13 amino acids. CDR1 and CDR2 from the germline V gene are SEHNR and FQNEAQ (reference sequence). The V gene lost 4 bases and the J gene lost 11 bases, with 17 bases spanning the gap. The chain's CDR3 is CASSWPAGPGAFF. Here the CDR3 DNA reads TGTGCCAGCAGCTGGCCTGCGGGGCCAGGGGCTTTCTTT.

The gene calls are TRBV4-1 and TRBJ2-3; TRBD2 agrees at 9 bases. The CDR3 length is 16 residues. Trimming cost V 4 bases and J 3 bases; bases outside gene matches: 8. Germline V gene data show CDR1 as MGHRA and CDR2 as YSYEKL. The CDR3 spells CASSPWRGGPTDTQYF. The DNA for the CDR3 is TGCGCCAGCAGCCCTTGGCGGGGGGGCCCGACAGATACGCAGTATTTT.

The V gene is TRBV7-2, the J gene TRBJ2-5; perhaps TRBD2 as D (8 bases). The V end was cut by 0 bases, the J end by 5 bases, with 19 bases between. From germline, CDR1 is SGHTA and CDR2 FQGNSA. The CDR3 is made up of 17 amino acids. The chain's CDR3 is CASSLAGTREGAETQYF. CDR3 in DNA: TGTGCCAGCAGCTTAGCCGGGACTAGAGAGGGGGCCGAGACCCAGTACTTC.

The chain joins TRBV2 to TRBJ1-5; tentative D call: TRBD1 (6 bases). The CDR3 is 13 residues long. V lost 6 bases to trimming and J lost 3 bases, with 9 bases between them. Germline V gene lookup returns CDR1 SNHLY and CDR2 FYNNEI. The CDR3 is CASRDSHNQPQHF. For the CDR3, the DNA is TGTGCCAGCAGGGACAGTCACAATCAGCCCCAGCATTTT. Supplemented by reference TRBV2 and TRBJ1-5, the full variable domain reads EPEVTQTPSHQVTQMGQEVILRCVPISNHLYFYWYRQILGQKVEFLVSFYNNEISEKSEIFDDQFSVERPDGSNFTLKIRSTKLEDSAMYFCASRDSHNQPQHFGDGTRLSIL.

This sequence joins TRBV4-1 and TRBJ1-5; weak D call: TRBD1 (5 bases). The CDR3 is 14 residues long. V lost 3 bases to trimming and J lost 8 bases, with 14 bases between them. CDR1 MGHRA and CDR2 YSYEKL come from the germline V gene. Here the CDR3 reads CASSQGALGEPQHF. DNA of the CDR3: TGCGCCAGCAGCCAGGGTGCCTTAGGGGAGCCCCAGCATTTT.

The rearrangement uses TRBV28 and TRBJ1-4; the D gene is possibly TRBD1 (5 bases). Germline CDR1 is MDHEN and CDR2 is SYDVKM. The CDR3 is 15 residues long. Between the trimmed V and J ends, which lost 1 base and 4 bases, there was a span of 10 bases. CDR3 bases: TGTGCCAGCAGTTTATCAAGGGGTCTTAATGAAAAACTGTTTTTT. This translates into CASSLSRGLNEKLFF.